This TCR beta chain is drawn from a study of monozygotic twins with inflammatory bowel disease. The CDR3 contains 14 residues. Looked up from germline, CDR1 is MNHNS and CDR2 is SASEGT. Reanalyzing the 5' RACE reads, TCRdb keeps one entry per CDR3 protein, without DNA. The sample is made up of more than 300,000 distinct CDR3 sequences, and the top ten hold about 2.5% of it. The receptor's source is a human donor with ulcerative colitis or Crohn's disease, or a healthy co-twin of an affected twin (not recorded which). The sample was blood. The chain carries TRBV6-1 and TRBJ2-1. The chain's CDR3 is CASSLGRAYNEQFF.